The 25 T cell receptor beta chains below all came from one sample that was sequenced in a study of blood T cell repertoires in COVID-19. Method: immunoSEQ multiplex PCR; TCRdb's copy keeps in-frame clones and lacks some. In the table there are roughly 120,000 clones, around four fifths of which are singletons. The sample comprised peripheral blood. These TCRs come from a man in his 70s with active or convalescent COVID-19.

This chain links TRBV27 with TRBJ2-5; maybe TRBD1 (6 bases). CDR3 length: 14 amino acids. Trimming stripped 0 bases from V and 5 bases from J, with 10 bases between. The germline V gene has CDR1 MNHEY and CDR2 SMNVEV (reference sequence). The CDR3 DNA sequence: TGTGCCAGCAGTTTATCTACAGGGTTGGAGACCCAGTACTTC. It is translated as CASSLSTGLETQYF.

The genes are TRBV7-2 and TRBJ2-2; D gene uncertain. Trimming stripped 5 bases from V and 7 bases from J, with 11 bases between. Germline V lookup: CDR1 SGHTA, CDR2 FQGNSA. This CDR3 region has 13 residues. The CDR3 here is CASSELRSGELFF. The CDR3 region has the DNA TGTGCCAGCAGCGAACTTAGAAGCGGGGAGCTGTTTTTT.

The chain joins TRBV7-2 to TRBJ2-4, with D possibly matching TRBD1 (6 bases). The V and J ends lost 5 bases and 0 bases respectively, with 14 bases between them. The CDR3 is made up of 16 amino acids. Germline-derived CDR1 and CDR2 are SGHTA and FQGNSA. The CDR3 spells CASSRTDLLAKNIQYF. DNA of the CDR3: TGTGCCAGCAGCAGGACAGACTTACTAGCCAAAAACATTCAGTACTTC.

CDR3 in DNA: TGTGCTAGTGGGGGGGACATGGTCGACAATGAGCAGTTCTTC. Translating gives CASGGDMVDNEQFF. The rearrangement links TRBV12-5 to TRBJ2-1, with D perhaps TRBD1 (6 bases). The CDR3 consists of 14 residues. Germline-derived CDR1 and CDR2 are LGHNT and FRNRAP. The germline V and J ends were trimmed by 6 bases and 5 bases, with 14 bases remaining between them.

This chain connects TRBV6-5 to TRBJ2-5; tentatively, D is TRBD2 (5 bases). CDR1 and CDR2 from the germline V gene are MNHEY and SVGAGI. CDR3 length equals 15 residues. Trimming shortened V by 5 bases and J by 4 bases, and 17 bases separated the two germline ends. The CDR3 is CASSLLVDPPETQYF. CDR3 bases: TGTGCCAGCAGTCTACTAGTCGACCCCCCAGAGACCCAGTACTTC.

The chain uses TRBV19 and TRBJ1-4; D perhaps matches TRBD1 (5 bases). The germline V and J ends were trimmed by 4 bases and 7 bases, with 16 bases remaining between them. This CDR3 comprises 15 residues. Germline V lookup: CDR1 LNHDA, CDR2 SQIVND (reference sequence). In DNA form, the CDR3 reads TGTGCCAGTAGTAATGGAGGGGCGCGTGCTGAAAAACTGTTTTTT. This gives the protein CASSNGGARAEKLFF.

The chain joins TRBV6-2 or TRBV6-3 to TRBJ1-1; possibly TRBD1 for D (5 bases). Germline values: CDR1 MNHEY, CDR2 SVGEGT. Deletions cut 4 bases from V and 11 bases from J, with 20 bases between. This CDR3 is 14 amino acids long. CDR3 sequence (DNA): TGTGCCAGCAGTTTCTCGCGAGGCGGGGGATCGGCTTTCTTT. Protein product: CASSFSRGGGSAFF.

The rearrangement joins TRBV18 to TRBJ2-6; 7 bases map to TRBD1. This CDR3 has 18 amino acids. The ends lost 6 bases at V and 4 bases at J; junction bases unmatched: 15. Per germline, CDR1 KGHSH and CDR2 LQKENI. Written as DNA, the CDR3 is TGTGCCAGCTCCCCTCGACAGGGTACCAAATCCGGGGCCAACGTCCTGACTTTC. This sequence encodes CASSPRQGTKSGANVLTF.

The chain links TRBV6-1 to TRBJ1-2; 7 nucleotides match TRBD1. Germline V CDR1 and CDR2: MNHNS, SASEGT. The V and J ends lost 4 bases and 0 bases, in that order; junction bases with no gene match: 5. CDR3 length equals 15 residues. Here the CDR3 reads CASSGRDSANYGYTF. The CDR3 DNA sequence: TGTGCCAGCAGTGGGAGGGACAGCGCTAACTATGGCTACACCTTC.

The chain is built from TRBV20-1 and TRBJ1-4; D gene unclear. This CDR3 is 11 amino acids long. Trimming left V 6 bases short and J 9 bases short, with 11 bases between. Germline V CDR1 and CDR2: DFQATT, SNEGSKA (reference sequence). The DNA for the CDR3 is TGCAGTGCCACCCCAGTGAAAAAACTGTTTTTT. Protein product: CSATPVKKLFF.

This sequence joins TRBV7-2 and TRBJ2-7; 9 bases map to TRBD1. With 4 bases clipped from V and 2 bases from J, the junction kept 3 bases outside the gene matches. CDR1 is SGHTA, CDR2 FQGNSA, per germline. This CDR3 is built from 14 residues. The CDR3 coding sequence is TGTGCCAGCAGCTCGGGACAGGGAGCCTACGAGCAGTACTTC. It yields the protein CASSSGQGAYEQYF.

This chain links TRBV18 with TRBJ1-1; D uncertain. In germline, CDR1 is KGHSH, CDR2 LQKENI. The ends were cut back, 6 bases at V and 2 bases at J, with 13 bases in the middle. This CDR3 is 14 amino acids long. The CDR3 is CASSLRVINTEAFF. CDR3 nucleotide sequence: TGTGCCAGCTCTCTGAGAGTCATTAACACTGAAGCTTTCTTT.

The V and J genes are TRBV7-9 and TRBJ1-5; 8 bases agree with TRBD1. The CDR3 loop spans 15 amino acids. The germline V gene encodes CDR1 SEHNR and CDR2 FQNEAQ (reference sequence). After removal of 5 bases from V and 1 base from J, the junction contained 4 bases not matched to a gene. The CDR3, as DNA: TGTGCCAGCAGCAACCAGGGGGCGAGCAATCAGCCCCAGCATTTT. This translates into CASSNQGASNQPQHF.

The genes are TRBV12-5 and TRBJ1-3; D unresolved. Trimming left V 5 bases short and J 0 bases short, with 8 bases between. The CDR3 totals 14 residues. Germline V gene sequence: CDR1 LGHNT, CDR2 FRNRAP. This chain's CDR3 is CASGQGVSGNTIYF. The CDR3 DNA reads as TGTGCTAGTGGTCAAGGAGTCTCTGGAAACACCATATATTTT.

The chain combines TRBV27 with TRBJ2-2; the match to TRBD1 covers 7 bases. V lost 6 bases and J lost 1; bases outside the gene matches: 5. The germline CDR1 and CDR2 sequences are MNHEY and SMNVEV (reference sequence). The CDR3 loop spans 15 amino acids. DNA of the CDR3: TGTGCCAGCAGCCTTCGGACAGGGAACACCGGGGAGCTGTTTTTT. It yields the protein CASSLRTGNTGELFF.

The chain recombines TRBV27 with TRBJ1-1, with 7 bases identical to TRBD1. From germline, CDR1 is MNHEY and CDR2 SMNVEV (reference sequence). Trimming cost V 5 bases and J 3 bases; bases outside gene matches: 6. CDR3 length: 14 residues. The CDR3 coding sequence is TGTGCCAGCAGTCAGACAGGGTTGGACACTGAAGCTTTCTTT. It translates to CASSQTGLDTEAFF.

J is TRBJ2-7 and V is TRBV4-1, with 11 bases lining up with TRBD1. J lost 3 bases, V lost 0 bases, and 7 bases had no gene match. This CDR3 has 17 amino acids. Germline V gene data show CDR1 as MGHRA and CDR2 as YSYEKL. In DNA form, the CDR3 reads TGCGCCAGCAGCCAAGAGATGGGGGGGACAGGGGGCTACGAGCAGTACTTC. Translation: CASSQEMGGTGGYEQYF.

V gene TRBV18 combines with J gene TRBJ1-2; TRBD1 might be the D (5 bases). The length of the CDR3 is 15 residues. CDR1 is KGHSH and CDR2 is LQKENI in the germline V gene. V lost 2 bases, J lost 0 bases, and 10 bases lay in between. This chain's CDR3 is CASSPGADPNYGYTF. Here the CDR3 DNA reads TGTGCCAGCTCACCAGGGGCGGACCCTAACTATGGCTACACCTTC.

The J gene is TRBJ1-5, the V gene TRBV7-8, with no clear D. Germline CDR1 reads SGHVS; CDR2 reads FQNEAQ. Trimming removed 1 base from V and 4 bases from J, with 11 bases in between. The CDR3 spans 15 residues. This CDR3 is CASSLGAVTNQPQHF. The CDR3 DNA reads TGTGCCAGCAGCTTAGGTGCCGTTACTAATCAGCCCCAGCATTTT.

The chain joins TRBV28 to TRBJ1-5; D is ambiguous. Germline V gene data show CDR1 as MDHEN and CDR2 as SYDVKM. CDR3 size: 12 residues. V lost 2 bases, J lost 9 bases, and 8 bases lay in between. In DNA form, the CDR3 reads TGTGCCAGCAGTTTACCCCTTAGGCCCCAGCATTTT. Translation gives CASSLPLRPQHF. The full variable domain, in which reference TRBV28 and TRBJ1-5 provide the parts outside the CDR3, is DVKVTQSSRYLVKRTGEKVFLECVQDMDHENMFWYRQDPGLGLRLIYFSYDVKMKEKGDIPEGYSVSREKKERFSLILESASTNQTSMYLCASSLPLRPQHFGDGTRLSIL.

This clone was picked up one time. V gene TRBV2 combines with J gene TRBJ1-5; D is unresolved. The CDR3 runs to 15 residues. The V gene's germline CDR1 is SNHLY and CDR2 FYNNEI. V lost 4 bases to trimming and J lost 6 bases, with 16 bases between them. This CDR3 reads CASSGEYRGGQPQHF. The CDR3 DNA reads as TGTGCCAGCAGTGGGGAGTATCGTGGTGGTCAGCCCCAGCATTTT.

The chain joins TRBV28 to TRBJ2-7; TRBD1 is a possible D gene (6 bases). Germline V CDR1 and CDR2: MDHEN, SYDVKM. The CDR3 runs to 15 residues. Trimming pared 6 bases from V and 0 bases from J, leaving 15 bases between. The CDR3 nucleotides read TGTGCCAGCAGCATCGGACAGCGGAGCTCCTACGAGCAGTACTTC. Translated, it gives CASSIGQRSSYEQYF.

The chain employs TRBV7-2 and TRBJ2-1; TRBD2 is a possible D gene (6 bases). The CDR3 covers 15 residues. CDR1 and CDR2 from the germline V gene are SGHTA and FQGNSA. Trimming removed 5 bases at V and 0 bases at J, with 11 bases between. The CDR3 here is CASSPTGGSYNEQFF. In DNA form, the CDR3 reads TGTGCCAGCAGCCCGACCGGGGGCTCCTACAATGAGCAGTTCTTC.

V and J are TRBV5-1 and TRBJ2-2, with TRBD1 identical over 8 bases. Trimming cost V 4 bases and J 6 bases; bases outside gene matches: 17. The CDR3 spans 18 residues. Per the germline V gene, CDR1 is SGHRS and CDR2 is YFSETQ. CDR3 sequence: CASSPIPGGALSPGELFF. DNA of the CDR3: TGCGCCAGCAGCCCCATTCCAGGGGGCGCCTTATCCCCCGGGGAGCTGTTTTTT.

The rearrangement joins TRBV5-1 to TRBJ1-1, with TRBD1 matching 9 bases. Germline V gene sequence: CDR1 SGHRS, CDR2 YFSETQ. CDR3 length equals 15 residues. Trimming took 4 bases from V and 5 from J; bases not matched to a gene: 9. In DNA, the CDR3 is TGCGCCAGCAGCGAAACCGGGACAGGGAGGACTGAAGCTTTCTTT. Amino acids: CASSETGTGRTEAFF.